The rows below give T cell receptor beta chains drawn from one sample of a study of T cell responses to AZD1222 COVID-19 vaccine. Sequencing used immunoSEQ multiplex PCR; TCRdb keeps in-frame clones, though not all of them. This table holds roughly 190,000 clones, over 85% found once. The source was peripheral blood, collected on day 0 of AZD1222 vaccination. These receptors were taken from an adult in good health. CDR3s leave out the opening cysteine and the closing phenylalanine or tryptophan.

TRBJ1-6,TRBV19,ASRRTGSIYYNSPLH
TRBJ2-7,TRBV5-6,ASSLQGISYEQY
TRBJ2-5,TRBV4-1,ASSPPGKGLETQY
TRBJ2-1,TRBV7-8,ASSVERTKNNEQF
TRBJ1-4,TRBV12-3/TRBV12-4,ASSLFRGEKLF
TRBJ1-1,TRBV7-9,ASSRFVGTEAF
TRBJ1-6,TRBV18,ASSPQGMGNSPLH
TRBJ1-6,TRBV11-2,ASSLERGNGNNSPLH
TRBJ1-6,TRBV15,ATSRFSGSPLH
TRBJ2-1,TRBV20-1,SASVLAAGNEQF
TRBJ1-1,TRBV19,ASSISSSNTEAF
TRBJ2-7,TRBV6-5,ASSPEPGQSYEQY
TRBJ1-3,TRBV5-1,ASSLSGGGSGNTIY
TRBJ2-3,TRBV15,ATSRDDRDDTQY
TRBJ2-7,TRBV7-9,ASSSARESYEQY
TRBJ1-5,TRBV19,ASGGEIRNQPQH
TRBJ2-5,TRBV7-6,ASLLSGTSRETQY
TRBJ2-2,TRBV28,ASSLWTRNPGELF
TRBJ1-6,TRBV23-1,ASSQSGQGNSPLH
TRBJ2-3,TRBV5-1,ASSSGRSTSGGSPSTDTQY
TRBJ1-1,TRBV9,ASSNDLQINTEAF
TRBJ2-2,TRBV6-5,ASRFRVTGELF
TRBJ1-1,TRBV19,ASRLSNTEAF
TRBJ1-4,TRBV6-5,ASTLTRAREKLF
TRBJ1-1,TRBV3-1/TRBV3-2,ASSQGAGTNTEAF
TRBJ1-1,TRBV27,ASSPWGNTEAF
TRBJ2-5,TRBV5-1,ASSADREETQY
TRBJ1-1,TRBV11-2,ASSIRREHTEAF
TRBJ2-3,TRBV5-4,ASSLYSTDTQY
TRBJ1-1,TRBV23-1,ASRQSERNTEAF
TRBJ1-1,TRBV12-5,ASGLGLGVPEAF
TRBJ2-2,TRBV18,ASSVTGPGELF
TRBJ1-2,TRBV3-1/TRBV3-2,ASSQPSGVIGYT
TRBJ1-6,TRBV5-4,ASSFGGRQDSPLH
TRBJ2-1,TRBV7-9,ASTAYGTRVYNEQF
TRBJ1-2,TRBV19,ASSNDRIGGYT
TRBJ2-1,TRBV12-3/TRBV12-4,ASSLFTTQQF
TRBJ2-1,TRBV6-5,ASRTTSGDNEQF
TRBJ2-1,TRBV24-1,ATSDEPPANEQF
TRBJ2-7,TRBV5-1,ASSINVRGEQY
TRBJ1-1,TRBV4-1,ASSQGEGGLNTEAF
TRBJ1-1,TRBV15,ATSRGEDTEAF
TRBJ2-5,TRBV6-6,ASSPRGTGLIDETQY
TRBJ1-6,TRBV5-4,ASSLAGKEYSPLH
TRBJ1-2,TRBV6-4,ASSHGQGNGYT
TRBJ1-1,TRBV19,ASNPGFNTEAF
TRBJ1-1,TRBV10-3,AISEFRGRGRDGVYTEAF
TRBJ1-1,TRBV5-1,ASSPGVLNTEAF